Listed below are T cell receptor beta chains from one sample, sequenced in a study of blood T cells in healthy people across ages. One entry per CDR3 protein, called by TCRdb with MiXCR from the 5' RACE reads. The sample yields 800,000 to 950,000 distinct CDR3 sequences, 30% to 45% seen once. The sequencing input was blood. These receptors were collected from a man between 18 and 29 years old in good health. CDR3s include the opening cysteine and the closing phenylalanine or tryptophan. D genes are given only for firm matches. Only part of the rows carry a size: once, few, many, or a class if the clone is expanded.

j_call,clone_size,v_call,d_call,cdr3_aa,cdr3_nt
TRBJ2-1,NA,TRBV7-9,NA,CASSFYGQGPRNEQFF,TGTGCCAGCAGCTTTTATGGTCAGGGTCCAAGGAATGAGCAGTTCTTC
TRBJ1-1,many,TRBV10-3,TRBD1,CATRDRENTEAFF,TGTGCCACCCGAGACAGGGAGAACACTGAAGCTTTCTTT
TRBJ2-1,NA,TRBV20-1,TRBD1,CSRPRGRRIDRGDEQFF,TGCAGCCGGCCCAGGGGGCGACGTATTGATAGGGGCGATGAGCAGTTCTTC
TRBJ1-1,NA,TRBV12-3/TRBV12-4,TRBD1,CASSPTGFEAFF,TGTGCCAGCAGTCCGACAGGGTTCGAAGCTTTCTTT
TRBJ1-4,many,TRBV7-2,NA,CASSPQTGHNEKLFF,TGTGCCAGCAGCCCGCAGACAGGCCATAATGAAAAACTGTTTTTT
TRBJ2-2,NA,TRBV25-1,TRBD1,CATAGTGLTGELFF,TGTGCCACCGCCGGGACAGGGTTAACCGGGGAGCTGTTTTTT
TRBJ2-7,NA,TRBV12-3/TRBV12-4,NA,CASSTTLRDGSPRGQYF,TGTGCCAGCAGCACCACTCTTCGGGACGGATCCCCTCGGGGGCAGTACTTC
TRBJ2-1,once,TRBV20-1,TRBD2,CSASSSGVSYNERFF,TGCAGTGCTAGTTCTAGCGGGGTATCCTACAATGAGCGGTTCTTC
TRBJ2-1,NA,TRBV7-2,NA,CASSLAGSRNEQFF,TGTGCCAGCAGCTTAGCTGGATCCCGGAACGAGCAGTTCTTC
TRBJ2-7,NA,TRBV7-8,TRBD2,CASSSPRLAGNEQYF,TGTGCCAGCAGCTCTCCGAGACTAGCGGGTAATGAGCAGTACTTC
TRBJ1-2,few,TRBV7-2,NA,CASSSAPGGTYGYTF,TGTGCCAGCAGCTCAGCCCCCGGAGGAACCTATGGCTACACCTTC
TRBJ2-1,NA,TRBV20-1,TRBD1,CSARDQRAGGFNNEQFF,TGCAGTGCTAGAGATCAACGAGCAGGGGGCTTTAACAATGAGCAGTTCTTC
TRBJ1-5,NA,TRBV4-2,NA,CASSQEEGGSSNQPQHF,TGTGCCAGCAGCCAAGAAGAGGGCGGGAGCAGCAATCAGCCCCAGCATTTT
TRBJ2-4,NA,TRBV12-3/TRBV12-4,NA,CASSGRGEQYF,TGTGCCAGCAGTGGCAGGGGGGAGCAGTACTTC
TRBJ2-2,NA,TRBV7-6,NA,CASSWGPSAGELFF,TGTGCCAGCAGCTGGGGGCCTTCAGCCGGGGAGCTGTTTTTT
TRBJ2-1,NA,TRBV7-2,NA,CASSLDPSFHNEQFF,TGTGCCAGCAGCTTAGATCCCAGTTTCCACAATGAGCAGTTCTTC
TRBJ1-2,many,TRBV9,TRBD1,CASSLRTGGYGYTF,TGTGCCAGCAGCTTGAGGACAGGGGGCTATGGCTACACCTTC
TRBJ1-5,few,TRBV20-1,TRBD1,CSAKGDSSNQPQHF,TGCAGTGCTAAGGGGGACAGTAGCAATCAGCCCCAGCATTTT
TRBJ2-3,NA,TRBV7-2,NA,CASSVPGRPDTQYF,TGTGCCAGCAGCGTCCCGGGGAGGCCAGATACGCAGTATTTT
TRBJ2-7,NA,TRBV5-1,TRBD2,CASSLAGTGTTYEQYF,TGCGCCAGCAGCTTGGCCGGGACGGGGACTACCTACGAGCAGTACTTC
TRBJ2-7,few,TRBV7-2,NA,CASSLGGLVEYF,TGTGCCAGCAGCTTAGGAGGCCTAGTAGAGTACTTC
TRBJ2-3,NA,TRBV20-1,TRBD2,CSVTSGLAGVADTQYF,TGCAGTGTGACCTCGGGACTAGCGGGGGTCGCAGATACGCAGTATTTT
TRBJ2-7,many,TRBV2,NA,CASSEAAAGLDEQYF,TGTGCCAGCAGTGAAGCGGCGGCAGGATTGGACGAGCAGTACTTC
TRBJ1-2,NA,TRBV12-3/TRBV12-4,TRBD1,CASSNTGGIYGYTF,TGTGCCAGCAGCAACACAGGGGGCATCTATGGCTACACCTTC
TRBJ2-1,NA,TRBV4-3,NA,CACSQESGSETQFF,TGCGCCTGCAGCCAAGAATCGGGGTCAGAGACCCAGTTCTTC
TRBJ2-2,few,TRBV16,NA,CASSWTDSTGELFF,TGTGCCAGCAGCTGGACAGACTCCACCGGGGAGCTGTTTTTT